The 24 T cell receptor beta chains listed next were all sequenced from one sample in a study of T cell changes during pregnancy in multiple sclerosis. Some clones are missing from TCRdb's copy, which holds only in-frame ones; the method was immunoSEQ multiplex PCR. Seen here are about 56,000 clones, approximately 87% observed once, and the top ten hold less than 6%. Sequencing was performed on peripheral blood from another person, used as feeder cells. The receptors were sampled from a human donor whose cells served as feeder cells for cultures in a pregnancy study.

V gene TRBV7-3 combines with J gene TRBJ2-2; no reliable D call. The germline V gene encodes CDR1 SGHTA and CDR2 FQGTGA. The CDR3 extends over 13 amino acids. The V gene lost 5 bases and the J gene lost 4 bases, with 8 bases spanning the gap. The DNA of the CDR3 is TGTGCCAGCAGCGGAAAGACCACCGGGGAGCTGTTTTTT. Translating it yields CASSGKTTGELFF.

V usage is TRBV6-5 and J usage is TRBJ1-1; tentative D call: TRBD1 (5 bases). The CDR3 totals 16 residues. Germline-derived CDR1 and CDR2 are MNHEY and SVGAGI. The germline V and J ends were trimmed by 0 bases and 3 bases, with 14 bases remaining between them. CDR3 residues: CASSYSIWGADTEAFF. CDR3 DNA: TGTGCCAGCAGTTACTCGATATGGGGCGCGGACACTGAAGCTTTCTTT.

J is TRBJ2-7 and V is TRBV2, with D maybe TRBD1 (7 bases). CDR1 SNHLY and CDR2 FYNNEI come from the germline V gene. This CDR3 has 14 residues. The V gene lost 5 bases and the J gene lost 1 base, with 12 bases spanning the gap. This chain's CDR3 is CASSLQGGSYEQYF. The CDR3 region has the DNA TGTGCCAGCAGTTTGCAGGGGGGTTCCTACGAGCAGTACTTC. Using reference TRBV2 and TRBJ2-7 for the parts outside the CDR3, the full variable domain is EPEVTQTPSHQVTQMGQEVILRCVPISNHLYFYWYRQILGQKVEFLVSFYNNEISEKSEIFDDQFSVERPDGSNFTLKIRSTKLEDSAMYFCASSLQGGSYEQYFGPGTRLTVT.

V usage is TRBV2 and J usage is TRBJ1-2; D is perhaps TRBD1 (5 bases). Germline values: CDR1 SNHLY, CDR2 FYNNEI. The V end was cut by 8 bases, the J end by 5 bases, with 12 bases between. The CDR3 is 12 amino acids. CDR3: CASLQGSYGYTF. In DNA form, the CDR3 reads TGTGCCAGCCTGCAGGGTAGTTATGGCTACACCTTC.

The rearrangement uses TRBV30 and TRBJ1-5, with D perhaps matching TRBD1 (6 bases). V lost 1 base to trimming and J lost 4 bases, with 8 bases between them. CDR1 is GTSNPN, CDR2 SVGIG, per germline (reference sequence). CDR3 length equals 13 residues. The DNA for the CDR3 is TGTGCCTGGAGTGGAACAGGGAATCAGCCCCAGCATTTT. As protein: CAWSGTGNQPQHF. The complete variable domain, with remaining parts taken from reference TRBV30 and TRBJ1-5, reads SQTIHQWPATLVQPVGSPLSLECTVEGTSNPNLYWYRQAAGRGLQLLFYSVGIGQISSEVPQNLSASRPQDRQFILSSKKLLLSDSGFYLCAWSGTGNQPQHFGDGTRLSIL.

This clone has only one observation. The V gene is TRBV5-4, the J gene TRBJ1-1; D is unclear. V lost 4 bases and J 0 bases, leaving 16 bases between the germline ends. The CDR3 runs to 16 residues. The V gene's germline CDR1 is SGHNT and CDR2 YYREEE (reference sequence). The CDR3 is CASSPDPQSMNTEAFF. The CDR3 DNA follows: TGTGCCAGCAGCCCGGATCCGCAGTCCATGAACACTGAAGCTTTCTTT.

This chain joins TRBV2 and TRBJ1-2; TRBD1 matches 7 bases. The CDR3 contains 15 residues. Germline loops: CDR1 SNHLY, CDR2 FYNNEI. J was trimmed by 1 base and V by 4 bases; bases with no gene match: 6. For the CDR3, the DNA is TGTGCCAGCAGTGGCAGGGGGATGTATAACTATGGCTACACCTTC. This sequence encodes CASSGRGMYNYGYTF.

This clone occurred once. The chain carries TRBV9 and TRBJ1-3; D gene uncertain. Trimming took 0 bases from V and 0 from J, leaving 16 bases between them. Per the germline V gene, CDR1 is SGDLS and CDR2 is YYNGEE. This CDR3 has 18 amino acids. For the CDR3, the DNA is TGTGCCAGCAGCGTAGCTCAGGAGATTAACCCCTCTGGAAACACCATATATTTT. Amino acids: CASSVAQEINPSGNTIYF.

This rearrangement joins TRBV6-1 to TRBJ1-2; possibly TRBD1 for D (5 bases). Per germline, CDR1 MNHNS and CDR2 SASEGT. The CDR3 runs 14 residues. V lost 6 bases and J lost 2, with 13 bases in between. This chain's CDR3 is CASSLGPINYGYTF. The CDR3 coding sequence is TGTGCCAGCAGCCTGGGGCCGATAAACTATGGCTACACCTTC.

The chain uses TRBV9 and TRBJ2-7; TRBD2 is a possible D gene (6 bases). Germline CDR1 SGDLS, CDR2 YYNGEE. V gave up 4 bases and J gave up 3 bases, with 11 bases separating them. The length of the CDR3 is 13 residues. The CDR3 sequence: CASSPSEGYEQYF. CDR3 nucleotide sequence: TGTGCCAGCAGCCCATCGGAGGGCTACGAGCAGTACTTC.

This chain joins TRBV7-2 and TRBJ1-5; D gene unclear. This CDR3 spans 15 amino acids. Trimming left V 5 bases short and J 1 base short, with 12 bases between. Germline values: CDR1 SGHTA, CDR2 FQGNSA. The CDR3 here is CASSPRSQSNQPQHF. DNA for the CDR3: TGTGCCAGCAGCCCCCGTAGTCAAAGCAATCAGCCCCAGCATTTT.

CDR3 bases: TGTGCCAGTGGCGGGACAGGGAGCCAAGAGACCCAGTACTTC. Translation gives CASGGTGSQETQYF. This rearrangement joins TRBV19 to TRBJ2-5; 9 bases map to TRBD1. V lost 8 bases and J lost 1; bases outside the gene matches: 5. Germline V gene sequence: CDR1 LNHDA, CDR2 SQIVND (reference sequence). The CDR3 sequence is 14 residues long.

The gene calls are TRBV7-9 and TRBJ2-1; perhaps TRBD2 as D (5 bases). The CDR3 covers 16 residues. V gave up 1 base and J gave up 2 bases, with 12 bases separating them. The germline gives CDR1 SEHNR, CDR2 FQNEAQ (reference sequence). CDR3 nucleotides: TGTGCCAGCAGCTTAGACCAATGGCGGGCCTACAATGAGCAGTTCTTC. It encodes CASSLDQWRAYNEQFF.

The chain is built from TRBV7-8 and TRBJ1-2; D might be TRBD1 (6 bases). The germline V and J ends were trimmed by 5 bases and 6 bases, with 13 bases remaining between them. Per germline, CDR1 SGHVS and CDR2 FQNEAQ. The CDR3 contains 13 residues. CDR3 residues: CASSLDRMDGYTF. CDR3 in DNA: TGTGCCAGCAGCCTCGACAGGATGGATGGCTACACCTTC.

This chain uses TRBV7-3 with TRBJ2-1, with D tentatively TRBD2 (6 bases). Germline lookup yields CDR1 SGHTA and CDR2 FQGTGA. This CDR3 comprises 14 residues. Trimming took off 3 bases at V and 5 bases at J, with 11 bases between the two ends. The CDR3 reads CASSFTGGDNEQFF. The CDR3 coding sequence is TGTGCCAGCAGCTTTACCGGGGGAGACAATGAGCAGTTCTTC.

The chain has TRBV11-3 and TRBJ2-4, with unresolved D. The CDR3 spans 14 residues. Trimming stripped 2 bases from V and 2 bases from J, with 7 bases between. The germline gives CDR1 SGHNT, CDR2 YENEEA. CDR3 in DNA: TGTGCCAGCAGCTTATGGGGTACCAAAAACATTCAGTACTTC. It encodes CASSLWGTKNIQYF.

The CDR3 DNA follows: TGCAGCGTTGAGGACAGAGCTGGAAACACCATATATTTT. Protein sequence: CSVEDRAGNTIYF. V and J are TRBV29-1 and TRBJ1-3; D is possibly TRBD1 (6 bases). Germline assignment: CDR1 SQVTM and CDR2 ANQGSEA. This CDR3 is 13 amino acids long. Trimming shortened V by 3 bases and J by 2 bases, and 8 bases separated the two germline ends.

The rearrangement links TRBV5-1 to TRBJ1-5; possible D gene TRBD1, 6 bases. This CDR3 is 16 amino acids long. The V and J ends lost 0 bases and 2 bases respectively, with 12 bases between them. Germline lookup yields CDR1 SGHRS and CDR2 YFSETQ. CDR3 in DNA: TGCGCCAGCAGCTTGGGGCACAGGGAGGGCAATCAGCCCCAGCATTTT. Amino acids: CASSLGHREGNQPQHF.

V usage is TRBV11-2 and J usage is TRBJ2-1; 10 bases fit TRBD2. CDR3 length: 17 amino acids. The V segment lost 2 bases and the J segment 3 bases; nucleotides outside the gene matches: 7. Germline V gene sequence: CDR1 SGHAT, CDR2 FQNNGV. Written as DNA, the CDR3 is TGTGCCAGCAGCTTAATCTGGGCTAGCGGGGGCTACAATGAGCAGTTCTTC. It specifies CASSLIWASGGYNEQFF.

The chain combines TRBV4-1 with TRBJ2-7; D gene ambiguous. The CDR3 runs to 13 residues. The V gene lost 2 bases and the J gene lost 3 bases, with 8 bases spanning the gap. CDR1 and CDR2 (germline): MGHRA, YSYEKL. The CDR3 region is CASSQLPFYEQYF. The CDR3, as DNA: TGCGCCAGCAGCCAACTTCCTTTCTACGAGCAGTACTTC.

The chain carries TRBV9 and TRBJ1-6; 8 bases match TRBD1. V was pared by 4 bases and J by 7 bases, with 4 bases of the junction left unmatched. Germline loops: CDR1 SGDLS, CDR2 YYNGEE. CDR3 length equals 14 residues. Here the CDR3 DNA reads TGTGCCAGCAGCCTCGGGACAGGCAATTCACCCCTCCACTTT. This sequence encodes CASSLGTGNSPLHF.

The chain has TRBV11-2 and TRBJ2-3; a possible D gene is TRBD2 (5 bases). The CDR3 extends over 12 amino acids. Trimming removed 8 bases at V and 4 bases at J, with 10 bases between. The germline V gene has CDR1 SGHAT and CDR2 FQNNGV. The CDR3 coding sequence is TGTGCCAGCGCAGTGGGAGCAGATACGCAGTATTTT. Protein product: CASAVGADTQYF.

The genes are TRBV7-2 and TRBJ1-2; TRBD1 agrees at 9 bases. Germline V gene sequence: CDR1 SGHTA, CDR2 FQGNSA. This CDR3 spans 16 amino acids. The V segment lost 1 base and the J segment 4 bases; nucleotides outside the gene matches: 7. CDR3 residues: CASSLGGTGTLYGYTF. The CDR3 DNA reads as TGTGCCAGCAGCTTAGGGGGGACAGGGACCCTCTATGGCTACACCTTC.

This chain links TRBV5-1 with TRBJ2-7; tentatively, D is TRBD2 (5 bases). The CDR3 is made up of 13 amino acids. Germline V gene lookup returns CDR1 SGHRS and CDR2 YFSETQ. The V gene lost 4 bases and the J gene lost 6 bases, with 14 bases spanning the gap. CDR3 sequence: CASSTPTNSEQYF. The CDR3 nucleotides are TGCGCCAGCAGCACCCCGACTAATTCCGAGCAGTACTTC.